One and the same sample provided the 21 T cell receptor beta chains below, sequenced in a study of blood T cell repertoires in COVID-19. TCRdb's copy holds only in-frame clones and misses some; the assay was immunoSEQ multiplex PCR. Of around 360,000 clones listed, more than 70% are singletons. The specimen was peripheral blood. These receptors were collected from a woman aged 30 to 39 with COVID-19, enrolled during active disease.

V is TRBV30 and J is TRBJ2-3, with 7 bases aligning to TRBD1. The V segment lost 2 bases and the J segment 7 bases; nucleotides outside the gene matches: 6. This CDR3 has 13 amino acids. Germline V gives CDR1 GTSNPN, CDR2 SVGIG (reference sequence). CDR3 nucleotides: TGTGCCTGGAGTAGGGGGCCCGCCAATACGCAGTATTTT. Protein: CAWSRGPANTQYF.

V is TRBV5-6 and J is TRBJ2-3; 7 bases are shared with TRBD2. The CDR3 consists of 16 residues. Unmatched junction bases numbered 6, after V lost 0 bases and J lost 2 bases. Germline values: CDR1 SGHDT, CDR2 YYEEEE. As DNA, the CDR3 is TGTGCCAGCAGCTTGGAAGCGGGATCATTCACAGATACGCAGTATTTT. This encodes CASSLEAGSFTDTQYF.

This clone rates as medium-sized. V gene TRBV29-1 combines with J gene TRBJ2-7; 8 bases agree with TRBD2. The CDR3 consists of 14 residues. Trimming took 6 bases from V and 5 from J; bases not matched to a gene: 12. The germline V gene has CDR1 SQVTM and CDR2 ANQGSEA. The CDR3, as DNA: TGCAGCGTGGGCGGCGGTAGCGGGGTGGACGAGCAGTACTTC. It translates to CSVGGGSGVDEQYF.

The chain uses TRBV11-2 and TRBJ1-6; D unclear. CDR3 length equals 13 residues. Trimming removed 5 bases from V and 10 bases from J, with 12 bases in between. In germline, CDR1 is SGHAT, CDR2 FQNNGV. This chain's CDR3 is CASSPQIQSPLHF. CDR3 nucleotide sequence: TGTGCCAGCAGCCCCCAAATTCAATCACCCCTCCACTTT.

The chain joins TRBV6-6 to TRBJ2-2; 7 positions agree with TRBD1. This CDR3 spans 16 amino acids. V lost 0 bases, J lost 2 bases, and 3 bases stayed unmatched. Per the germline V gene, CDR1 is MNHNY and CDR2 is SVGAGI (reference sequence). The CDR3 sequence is CASSYSGQANTGELFF. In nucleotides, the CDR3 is TGTGCCAGCAGTTACTCAGGACAGGCCAACACCGGGGAGCTGTTTTTT.

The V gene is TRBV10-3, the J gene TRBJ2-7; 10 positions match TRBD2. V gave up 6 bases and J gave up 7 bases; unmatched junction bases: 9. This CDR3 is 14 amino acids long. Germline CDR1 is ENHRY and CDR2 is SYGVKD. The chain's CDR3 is CAISPLAGDGEQYF. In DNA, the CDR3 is TGTGCCATCAGCCCCCTAGCGGGAGATGGAGAGCAGTACTTC.

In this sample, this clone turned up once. The CDR3 here is CASSLELREETQYF. The DNA of the CDR3 is TGTGCCAGCAGCTTGGAGCTGCGAGAGGAGACCCAGTACTTC. This chain joins TRBV5-4 and TRBJ2-5, with D uncertain. V gave up 0 bases and J gave up 5 bases, with 11 bases separating them. Germline loops: CDR1 SGHNT, CDR2 YYREEE (reference sequence). The CDR3 is made up of 14 amino acids.

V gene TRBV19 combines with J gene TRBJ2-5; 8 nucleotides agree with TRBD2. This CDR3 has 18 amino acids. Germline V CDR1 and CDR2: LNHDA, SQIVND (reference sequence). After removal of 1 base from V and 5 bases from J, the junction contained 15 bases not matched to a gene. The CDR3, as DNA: TGTGCCAGTAGTATAGCGGGACTAGGGGCGCGTTTTGGGGAGACCCAGTACTTC. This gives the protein CASSIAGLGARFGETQYF.

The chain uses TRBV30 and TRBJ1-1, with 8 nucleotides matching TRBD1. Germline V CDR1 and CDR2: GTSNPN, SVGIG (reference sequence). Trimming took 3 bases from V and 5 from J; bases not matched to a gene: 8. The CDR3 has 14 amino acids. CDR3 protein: CAWRHRGSVTEAFF. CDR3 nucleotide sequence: TGTGCCTGGAGACACAGGGGGTCGGTTACTGAAGCTTTCTTT.

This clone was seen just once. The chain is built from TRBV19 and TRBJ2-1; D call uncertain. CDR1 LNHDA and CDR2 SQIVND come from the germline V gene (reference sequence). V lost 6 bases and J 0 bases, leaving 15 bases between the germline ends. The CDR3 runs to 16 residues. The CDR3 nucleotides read TGTGCCAGTAGCGGCGGATTTTCCAGCTCCTACAATGAGCAGTTCTTC. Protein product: CASSGGFSSSYNEQFF.

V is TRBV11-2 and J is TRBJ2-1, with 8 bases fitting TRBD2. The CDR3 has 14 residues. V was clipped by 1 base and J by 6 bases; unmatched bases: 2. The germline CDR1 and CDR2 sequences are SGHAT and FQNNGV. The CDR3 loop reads CASSLAGGVNEQFF. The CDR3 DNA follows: TGTGCCAGCAGCTTAGCGGGAGGGGTCAATGAGCAGTTCTTC.

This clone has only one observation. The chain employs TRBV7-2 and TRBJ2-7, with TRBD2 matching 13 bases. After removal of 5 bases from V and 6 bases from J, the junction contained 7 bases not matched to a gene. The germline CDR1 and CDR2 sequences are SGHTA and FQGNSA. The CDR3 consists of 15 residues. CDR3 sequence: CASSPWTSGSPEQYF. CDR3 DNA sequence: TGTGCCAGCAGCCCCTGGACTAGCGGGAGTCCCGAGCAGTACTTC.

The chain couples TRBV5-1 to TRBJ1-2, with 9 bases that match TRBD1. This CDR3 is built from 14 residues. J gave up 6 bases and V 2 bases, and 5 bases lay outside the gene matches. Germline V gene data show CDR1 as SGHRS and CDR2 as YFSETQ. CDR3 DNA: TGCGCCAGCAGCTTAGACAGGGGGATGAATGGCTACACCTTC. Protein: CASSLDRGMNGYTF.

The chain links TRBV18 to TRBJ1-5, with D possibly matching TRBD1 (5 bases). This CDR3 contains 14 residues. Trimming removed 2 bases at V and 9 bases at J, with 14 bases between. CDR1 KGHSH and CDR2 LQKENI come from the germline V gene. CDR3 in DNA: TGTGCCAGCTCACCAAAAGGGGTAGGTCGGCCCCAGCATTTT. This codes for CASSPKGVGRPQHF.

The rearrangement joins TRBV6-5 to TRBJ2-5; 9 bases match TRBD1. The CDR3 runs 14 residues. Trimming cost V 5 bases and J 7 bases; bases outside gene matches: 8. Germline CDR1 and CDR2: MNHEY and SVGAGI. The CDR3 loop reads CASSPTGTGSTQYF. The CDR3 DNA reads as TGTGCCAGCAGTCCAACCGGGACAGGGTCGACCCAGTACTTC.

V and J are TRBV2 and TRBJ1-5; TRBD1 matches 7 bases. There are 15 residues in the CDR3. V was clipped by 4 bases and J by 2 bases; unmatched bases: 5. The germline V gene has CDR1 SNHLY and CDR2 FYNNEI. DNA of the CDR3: TGTGCCAGCAGTGCGAGGGGGCGGCGCAATCAGCCCCAGCATTTT. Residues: CASSARGRRNQPQHF.

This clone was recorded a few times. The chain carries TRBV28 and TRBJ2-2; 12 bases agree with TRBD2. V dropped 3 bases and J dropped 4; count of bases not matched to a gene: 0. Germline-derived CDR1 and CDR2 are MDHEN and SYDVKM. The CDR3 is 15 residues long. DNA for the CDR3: TGTGCCAGCAGTTTGACTAGCGGGGGCACCGGGGAGCTGTTTTTT. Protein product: CASSLTSGGTGELFF.

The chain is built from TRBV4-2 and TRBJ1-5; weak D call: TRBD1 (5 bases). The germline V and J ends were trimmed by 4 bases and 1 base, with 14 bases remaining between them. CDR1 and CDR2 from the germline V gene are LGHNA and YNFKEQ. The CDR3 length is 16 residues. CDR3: CASSRLGGKSNQPQHF. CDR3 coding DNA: TGTGCCAGCAGCCGGCTGGGGGGGAAAAGCAATCAGCCCCAGCATTTT.

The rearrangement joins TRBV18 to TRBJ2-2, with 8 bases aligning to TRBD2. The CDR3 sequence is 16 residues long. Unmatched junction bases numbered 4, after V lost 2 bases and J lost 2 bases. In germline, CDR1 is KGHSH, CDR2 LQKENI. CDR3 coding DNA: TGTGCCAGCTCACCAAGGACTAGCCCCAACACCGGGGAGCTGTTTTTT. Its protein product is CASSPRTSPNTGELFF.

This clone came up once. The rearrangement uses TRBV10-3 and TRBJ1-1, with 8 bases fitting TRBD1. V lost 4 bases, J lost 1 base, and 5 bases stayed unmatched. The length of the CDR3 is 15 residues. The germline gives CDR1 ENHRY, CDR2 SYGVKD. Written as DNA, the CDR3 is TGTGCCATCAGTGGGAGGACAGGGACGAACACTGAAGCTTTCTTT. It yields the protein CAISGRTGTNTEAFF.

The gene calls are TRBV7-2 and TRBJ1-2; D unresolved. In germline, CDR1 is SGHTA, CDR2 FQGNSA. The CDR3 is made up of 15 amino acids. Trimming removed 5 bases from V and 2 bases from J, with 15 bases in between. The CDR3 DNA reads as TGTGCCAGCAGCCCTATAAGAGGCCAGAACTATGGCTACACCTTC. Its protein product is CASSPIRGQNYGYTF.